Listed below are T cell receptor beta chains from one sample, sequenced in a study of T cell responses to AZD1222 COVID-19 vaccine. The table came from immunoSEQ multiplex PCR; TCRdb's copy has only in-frame clones and leaves some out. The sample has about 150,000 clones; 80% to 95% are singletons. Material: peripheral blood, obtained on day 0 of AZD1222 vaccination. These receptors all stem from an adult in good health. CDR3s include the opening cysteine and the closing phenylalanine or tryptophan. A D gene is named only where the DNA matches it firmly. Expanded clones are given a class, and other clones once, few, many or no size at all.

j_call v_call clone_size d_call cdr3_aa cdr3_nt
TRBJ2-5 TRBV6-1 NA NA CASSDRGGETQYF TGTGCCAGCAGTGATAGGGGAGGCGAGACCCAGTACTTC
TRBJ2-1 TRBV2 NA TRBD2 CASSEQGGTYNEQFF TGTGCCAGCAGTGAACAGGGAGGGACCTACAATGAGCAGTTCTTC
TRBJ2-7 TRBV12-3/TRBV12-4 once NA CASSIRGGEQYF TGTGCCAGCAGCATTCGGGGTGGGGAGCAGTACTTC
TRBJ2-1 TRBV27 NA TRBD2 CASSLLAGTYNEQFF TGTGCCAGCAGTTTACTAGCGGGAACCTACAATGAGCAGTTCTTC
TRBJ1-6 TRBV30 NA NA CASGGAYNSPLHF TGTGCCTCCGGGGGCGCTTATAATTCACCCCTCCACTTT
TRBJ2-3 TRBV28 NA TRBD2 CASSPSGGGTDTQYF TGTGCCAGCAGTCCTAGCGGGGGGGGGACAGATACGCAGTATTTT
TRBJ2-3 TRBV7-6 NA TRBD2 CASSPRGSGRSDTQYF TGTGCCAGCAGCCCCCGGGGTAGCGGGAGATCAGATACGCAGTATTTT
TRBJ2-1 TRBV7-3 NA NA CASSLWGQNEQFF TGTGCCAGCAGCTTATGGGGCCAGAATGAGCAGTTCTTC
TRBJ1-4 TRBV18 NA NA CASSPPDTGEEELFF TGTGCCAGCTCACCCCCGGACACCGGTGAGGAGGAACTGTTTTTT
TRBJ1-2 TRBV19 NA NA CASSKQGSNGYTF TGTGCCAGTAGTAAGCAGGGGTCGAATGGCTACACCTTC
TRBJ1-1 TRBV20-1 NA TRBD1 CSASRAGGVTEAFF TGCAGTGCCAGTCGGGCAGGGGGGGTCACTGAAGCTTTCTTT
TRBJ2-3 TRBV19 NA TRBD2 CASSISSGGGKFPDTQYF TGTGCCAGTAGTATCTCTAGCGGGGGGGGAAAATTCCCGGATACGCAGTATTTT
TRBJ2-5 TRBV2 NA TRBD2 CASSDSGTYALQETQYF TGTGCCAGCAGTGATAGCGGGACCTATGCCTTACAAGAGACCCAGTACTTC
TRBJ1-4 TRBV11-2 NA NA CASSFGANEKLFF TGTGCCAGCAGCTTCGGAGCTAATGAAAAACTGTTTTTT
TRBJ2-1 TRBV19 NA TRBD2 CASSIRTSGTYEQFF TGTGCCAGTAGTATCCGGACTAGCGGGACATATGAGCAGTTCTTC
TRBJ1-5 TRBV10-3 NA NA CAISPSRGEPQHF TGTGCCATCAGTCCTAGTAGGGGAGAACCCCAGCATTTT
TRBJ1-3 TRBV15 NA TRBD1 CATSGLDRAPSGNTIYF TGTGCCACCAGCGGCTTGGACAGGGCCCCCTCTGGAAACACCATATATTTT
TRBJ2-3 TRBV12-3/TRBV12-4 NA TRBD2 CASSGRGTDTQYF TGTGCCAGTAGCGGGAGAGGGACAGATACGCAGTATTTT
TRBJ2-7 TRBV4-1 NA TRBD2 CASSQAASGGSYEQYF TGCGCCAGCAGCCAAGCGGCCAGCGGGGGTTCCTACGAGCAGTACTTC
TRBJ1-5 TRBV7-8 NA NA CASSPRGTRAYSNQPQHF TGTGCCAGCAGCCCAAGGGGGACACGGGCGTATAGCAATCAGCCCCAGCATTTT
TRBJ2-2 TRBV6-5 once TRBD2 CASSLSGGSGELFF TGTGCCAGCAGTCTTAGCGGGGGGAGCGGGGAGCTGTTTTTT
TRBJ1-3 TRBV7-9 NA NA CASSPINSGNTIYF TGTGCCAGCAGCCCGATTAACTCTGGAAACACCATATATTTT
TRBJ2-1 TRBV4-3 NA NA CASSQGGWGEQFF TGCGCCAGCAGCCAAGGGGGGTGGGGTGAGCAGTTCTTC
TRBJ1-3 TRBV2 NA NA CASSFRTHGNTIYF TGTGCCAGCAGTTTCAGGACCCATGGAAACACCATATATTTT
TRBJ1-1 TRBV7-9 NA NA CASSSGAGTEAFF TGTGCCAGCAGCTCGGGGGCTGGGACTGAAGCTTTCTTT
TRBJ2-2 TRBV5-1 NA NA CASCWEPNTGELFF TGCGCCAGCTGTTGGGAGCCTAACACCGGGGAGCTGTTTTTT
TRBJ1-6 TRBV3-1/TRBV3-2 NA NA CASSQEGSGNSPLHF TGTGCCAGCAGCCAAGAGGGTTCGGGGAATTCACCCCTCCACTTT
TRBJ1-5 TRBV19 NA NA CASSGKRNQPQHF TGTGCCAGTAGTGGTAAGAGGAATCAGCCCCAGCATTTT
TRBJ1-2 TRBV5-6 NA NA CASSPGVGAAVEGYTF TGTGCCAGCAGCCCCGGAGTTGGGGCGGCGGTGGAAGGCTACACCTTC
TRBJ1-3 TRBV5-4 once TRBD1 CASSLRQGVPGNTIYF TGTGCCAGCAGCTTGCGACAGGGAGTACCTGGAAACACCATATATTTT
TRBJ2-2 TRBV10-3 NA TRBD1 CAISQDRANTGELFF TGTGCCATCAGCCAGGACAGGGCGAACACCGGGGAGCTGTTTTTT
TRBJ1-5 TRBV28 NA NA CASSGAWGLSNQPQHF TGTGCCAGCAGTGGGGCATGGGGTCTCAGCAATCAGCCCCAGCATTTT
TRBJ2-7 TRBV6-5 once TRBD2 CASDVGLAPFYEQYF TGTGCCAGCGACGTGGGACTAGCCCCTTTTTACGAGCAGTACTTC
TRBJ1-5 TRBV2 NA NA CASRPEGGNQPQHF TGTGCCAGCAGGCCCGAGGGAGGCAATCAGCCCCAGCATTTT
TRBJ2-2 TRBV18 NA NA CASSPFGGNTGELFF TGTGCCAGCTCACCCTTCGGGGGGAACACCGGGGAGCTGTTTTTT